This TCR beta chain was found in a study of T cell responses to AZD1222 COVID-19 vaccine. Study-wide results and limits: Just five or six AZD1222 recipients tested seropositive at baseline. Without day 14 samples, only post-peak T cell repertoires were studied. In a largely white British group with more females than males, clonal diversity was possibly underestimated.

Some clones are missing from TCRdb's copy, which holds only in-frame ones; the method was immunoSEQ multiplex PCR. This table has just over 80,000 clones, 75% to 90% appearing once. CDR3 length: 14 residues. Trimming stripped 7 bases from V and 3 bases from J, with 13 bases between. Looked up from germline, CDR1 is LNHDA and CDR2 is SQIVND (reference sequence). To note about this clone: Its antigen is unknown.

The input for sequencing was peripheral blood, taken on day 0 of AZD1222 vaccination. The chain carries TRBV19 and TRBJ2-1, with D perhaps TRBD2 (6 bases). The receptor's source is an adult in good health. CDR3 region: CASTPGGLYNEQFF. The CDR3 DNA follows: TGTGCCAGTACTCCCGGGGGACTCTACAATGAGCAGTTCTTC. Full variable domain (missing parts from reference TRBV19 and TRBJ2-1): DGGITQSPKYLFRKEGQNVTLSCEQNLNHDAMYWYRQDPGQGLRLIYYSQIVNDFQKGDIAEGYSVSREKKESFPLTVTSAQKNPTAFYLCASTPGGLYNEQFFGPGTRLTVL.